This TCR beta chain came from a study of cytomegalovirus exposure and HLA in healthy donors. Donors were ostensibly healthy at sampling, although undocumented immune exposures were probable. A multiplex PCR was run with 60 Vbeta primers and 13 Jbeta primers. Clones were sequenced by immunoSEQ multiplex PCR, and TCRdb holds only the in-frame ones, with some missing. The table lists tens of thousands of clones, about four fifths of them singletons. The junction had 8 bases not matched to a gene; V was cut back by 1 base and J by 7 bases. This CDR3 has 15 residues. Per the germline V gene, CDR1 is SGDLS and CDR2 is YYNGEE.

This receptor was taken from a woman under 30 in good health and CMV-seropositive. Sequencing used PBMCs. The rearrangement links TRBV9 to TRBJ2-1; 7 nucleotides match TRBD2. Here the CDR3 DNA reads TGTGCCAGCAGCGTATCAGCGGGAATGAATAATGAGCAGTTCTTC. The encoded protein is CASSVSAGMNNEQFF.